This TCR beta chain derives from a study of CD8+CD57+ T cells in acquired aplastic anemia. This clonotype was seen ten or more times. For sequencing, patients were chosen who had shown expansion of CD8+CD57+ cells by flow cytometry. Genomic DNA was employed as the template in profiling TCR beta VDJ and CDR3. TCRdb reanalysed the reads using MiXCR and keeps one entry per CDR3 protein. The data contain fewer than 200,000 distinct CDR3 sequences, approximately 52% of them seen just once; the ten biggest clones take up 1.8%. This CDR3 region has 15 residues. The germline V and J ends were trimmed by 6 bases and 4 bases, with 18 bases remaining between them.

The source of this sequence is a human donor with aplastic anemia. This chain uses TRBV12-3 or TRBV12-4 with TRBJ1-1; unclear D gene. The sample consisted of sorted CD4+, CD8+, or CD8+CD57+ T cells (not recorded which) from PBMCs. CDR3 nucleotide sequence: TGTGCCAGCAGACCAAGGGTCGGGGTAGGCACTGAAGCTTTCTTT. Translation gives CASRPRVGVGTEAFF.